One sample yielded the 12 T cell receptor beta chains listed below, sequenced in a study of shared clonotypes between healthy human individuals. Using immunoSEQ multiplex PCR, the repertoire was profiled, and TCRdb retains in-frame clones only, with some absent. The profile shows 2 million to 3 million clones, under 95% of them singletons. What was sequenced was naive CD4+ T cells from PBMCs. Subset indicated: CD45RA+ positively selected. Source of these receptors: a man aged 18 to 30 in good health. Some clones in this sample may be carry-over from other donors' samples.

The chain recombines TRBV7-2 with TRBJ2-3, with 7 bases lining up with TRBD2. Germline loops: CDR1 SGHTA, CDR2 FQGNSA. The CDR3 contains 16 residues. J lost 8 bases, V lost 3 bases, and 14 bases had no gene match. CDR3 loop: CASSFFLRGTGGTQYF. The CDR3, as DNA: TGTGCCAGCAGCTTTTTCTTGCGGGGAACGGGAGGTACGCAGTATTTT.

V usage is TRBV5-4 and J usage is TRBJ2-1, with D possibly TRBD2 on 5 matching bases. Between the trimmed V and J ends, which lost 4 bases and 5 bases, there was a span of 19 bases. There are 16 residues in the CDR3. The germline gives CDR1 SGHNT, CDR2 YYREEE (reference sequence). In DNA, the CDR3 is TGTGCCAGCAGCCGTAAGGTGAGCGGCGGCGACAATGAGCAGTTCTTC. This translates into CASSRKVSGGDNEQFF. Full variable domain (remainder filled in from reference TRBV5-4 and TRBJ2-1): ETGVTQSPTHLIKTRGQQVTLRCSSQSGHNTVSWYQQALGQGPQFIFQYYREEENGRGNFPPRFSGLQFPNYSSELNVNALELDDSALYLCASSRKVSGGDNEQFFGPGTRLTVL.

This chain joins TRBV5-6 and TRBJ1-5; D uncertain. The CDR3 covers 19 residues. Trimming removed 1 base at V and 0 bases at J, with 20 bases between. Germline CDR1 is SGHDT and CDR2 is YYEEEE. CDR3 sequence: CASSLWRAGWRDSNQPQHF. The CDR3 DNA reads TGTGCCAGCAGCTTGTGGCGGGCCGGTTGGAGGGATAGCAATCAGCCCCAGCATTTT. The variable domain in full, with the rest retrieved from reference TRBV5-6 and TRBJ1-5, is DAGVTQSPTHLIKTRGQQVTLRCSPKSGHDTVSWYQQALGQGPQFIFQYYEEEERQRGNFPDRFSGHQFPNYSSELNVNALLLGDSALYLCASSLWRAGWRDSNQPQHFGDGTRLSIL.

The V and J genes are TRBV5-1 and TRBJ1-2; D not certain. CDR1 SGHRS and CDR2 YFSETQ come from the germline V gene. Trimming pared 0 bases from V and 4 bases from J, leaving 10 bases between. The CDR3 contains 14 residues. For the CDR3, the DNA is TGCGCCAGCAGCTTGGCCTTGACGAGCTATGGCTACACCTTC. The encoded protein is CASSLALTSYGYTF.

In this sample, this clone turned up once. This chain uses TRBV6-6 with TRBJ1-2; TRBD1 might be the D (6 bases). Germline V lookup: CDR1 MNHNY, CDR2 SVGAGI (reference sequence). V was cut by 5 bases and J by 4 bases, with 17 bases left in between. The CDR3 consists of 15 residues. CDR3 coding DNA: TGTGCCAGCAGTCGTTCTAACAGGGAGGGCTATGGCTACACCTTC. This codes for CASSRSNREGYGYTF.

The V and J genes are TRBV2 and TRBJ2-6, with D possibly being TRBD1 (6 bases). Germline loops: CDR1 SNHLY, CDR2 FYNNEI. Trimming took 9 bases from V and 0 from J, leaving 12 bases between them. This CDR3 comprises 15 residues. The CDR3 DNA reads TGTGCCAGTTCAGGGGAATACTCTGGGGCCAACGTCCTGACTTTC. Translating it yields CASSGEYSGANVLTF.

The gene calls are TRBV30 and TRBJ2-5; D call uncertain. V lost 1 base, J lost 4 bases, and 10 bases lay in between. This CDR3 has 13 amino acids. Germline CDR1 reads GTSNPN; CDR2 reads SVGIG (reference sequence). The CDR3 here is CAWSGPRPETQYF. The DNA of the CDR3 is TGTGCCTGGAGTGGGCCTAGGCCAGAGACCCAGTACTTC. Full variable domain (rest looked up from reference TRBV30 and TRBJ2-5): SQTIHQWPATLVQPVGSPLSLECTVEGTSNPNLYWYRQAAGRGLQLLFYSVGIGQISSEVPQNLSASRPQDRQFILSSKKLLLSDSGFYLCAWSGPRPETQYFGPGTRLLVL.

The CDR3 DNA follows: TGTGCCAGCAGCCCTTTGGACAGCGCCCCTAACTATGGCTACACCTTC. Protein product: CASSPLDSAPNYGYTF. V gene TRBV6-6 combines with J gene TRBJ1-2; TRBD1 is a possible D gene (6 bases). Trimming cost V 6 bases and J 0 bases, with 17 bases left between them. The CDR3 length is 16 residues. Looked up from germline, CDR1 is MNHNY and CDR2 is SVGAGI (reference sequence).

V is TRBV27 and J is TRBJ2-2; perhaps TRBD1 as D (5 bases). Germline V gene sequence: CDR1 MNHEY, CDR2 SMNVEV (reference sequence). V gave up 4 bases and J gave up 7 bases, with 10 bases separating them. The CDR3 is made up of 13 amino acids. The CDR3 here is CASSSGLVGELFF. As DNA, the CDR3 is TGTGCCAGCAGTTCAGGGCTTGTCGGGGAGCTGTTTTTT.

In DNA form, the CDR3 reads TGTGCCAGTAGTCTCACAGGGGGCATAGGGAATCAGCCCCAGCATTTT. Translated, it gives CASSLTGGIGNQPQHF. The chain uses TRBV19 and TRBJ1-5; 9 nucleotides line up with TRBD1. Germline V CDR1 and CDR2: LNHDA, SQIVND (reference sequence). The CDR3 loop spans 16 amino acids. The ends lost 5 bases at V and 4 bases at J; junction bases unmatched: 9.

This chain links TRBV7-9 with TRBJ2-7; D remains unclear. Germline V lookup: CDR1 SEHNR, CDR2 FQNEAQ (reference sequence). Between the trimmed V and J ends, which lost 1 base and 3 bases, there was a span of 10 bases. The CDR3 has 14 residues. The DNA for the CDR3 is TGTGCCAGCAGCTTAGTTGGCCCCCACTACGAGCAGTACTTC. It codes for CASSLVGPHYEQYF.

V gene TRBV28 combines with J gene TRBJ1-5, with D uncertain. The CDR3 length is 15 residues. Trimming cost V 1 base and J 2 bases, with 9 bases left between them. Germline V lookup: CDR1 MDHEN, CDR2 SYDVKM. The DNA for the CDR3 is TGTGCCAGCAGTTTATCAGCCGGTGGCAATCAGCCCCAGCATTTT. Residues: CASSLSAGGNQPQHF.